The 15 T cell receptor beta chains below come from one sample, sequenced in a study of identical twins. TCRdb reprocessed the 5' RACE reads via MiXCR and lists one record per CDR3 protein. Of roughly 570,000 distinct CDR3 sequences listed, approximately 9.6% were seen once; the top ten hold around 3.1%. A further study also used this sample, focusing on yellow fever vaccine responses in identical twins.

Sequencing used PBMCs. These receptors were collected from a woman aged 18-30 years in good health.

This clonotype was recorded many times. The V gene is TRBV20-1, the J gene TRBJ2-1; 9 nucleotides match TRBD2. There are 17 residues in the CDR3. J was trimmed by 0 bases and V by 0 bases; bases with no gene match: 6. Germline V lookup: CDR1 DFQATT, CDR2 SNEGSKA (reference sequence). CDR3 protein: CSARDISGGYSYNEQFF. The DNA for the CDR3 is TGCAGTGCTAGAGATATTAGCGGGGGTTACTCCTACAATGAGCAGTTCTTC.

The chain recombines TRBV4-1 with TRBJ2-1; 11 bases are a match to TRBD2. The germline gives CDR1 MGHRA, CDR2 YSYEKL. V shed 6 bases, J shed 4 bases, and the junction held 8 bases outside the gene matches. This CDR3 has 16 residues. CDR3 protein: CASSPNSGRAYNEQFF. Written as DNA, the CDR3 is TGCGCCAGCAGTCCAAATAGCGGGAGGGCATACAATGAGCAGTTCTTC.

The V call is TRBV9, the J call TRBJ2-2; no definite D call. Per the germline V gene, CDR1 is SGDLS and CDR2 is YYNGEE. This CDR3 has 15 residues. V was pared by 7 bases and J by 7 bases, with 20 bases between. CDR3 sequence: CASAQDPLGFGELFF. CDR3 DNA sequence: TGTGCCAGCGCTCAAGACCCCCTCGGCTTCGGGGAGCTGTTTTTT.

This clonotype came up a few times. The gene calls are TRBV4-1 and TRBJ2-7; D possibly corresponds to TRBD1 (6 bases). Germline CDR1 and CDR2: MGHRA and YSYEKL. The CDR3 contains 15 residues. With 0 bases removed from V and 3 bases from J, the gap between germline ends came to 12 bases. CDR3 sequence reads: CASSQDSQGSYEQYF. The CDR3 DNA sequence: TGCGCCAGCAGCCAAGACTCACAGGGTAGCTACGAGCAGTACTTC.

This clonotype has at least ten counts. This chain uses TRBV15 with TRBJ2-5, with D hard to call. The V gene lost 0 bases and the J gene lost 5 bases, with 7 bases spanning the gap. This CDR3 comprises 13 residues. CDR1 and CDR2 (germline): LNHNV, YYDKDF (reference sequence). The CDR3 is CATSRDRRETQYF. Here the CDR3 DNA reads TGTGCCACCAGCAGAGATAGACGGGAGACCCAGTACTTC.

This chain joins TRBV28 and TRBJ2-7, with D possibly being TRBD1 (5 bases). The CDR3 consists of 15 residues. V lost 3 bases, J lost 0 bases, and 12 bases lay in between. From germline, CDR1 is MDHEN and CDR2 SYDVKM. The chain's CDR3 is CASSFRQGFSYEQYF. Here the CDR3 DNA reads TGTGCCAGCAGTTTCCGGCAGGGCTTCTCCTACGAGCAGTACTTC.

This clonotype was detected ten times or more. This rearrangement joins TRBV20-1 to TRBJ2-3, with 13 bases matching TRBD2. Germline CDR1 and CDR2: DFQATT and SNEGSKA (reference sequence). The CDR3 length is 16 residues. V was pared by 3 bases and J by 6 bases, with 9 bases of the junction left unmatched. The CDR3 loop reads CSASSLGLAGQDTQYF. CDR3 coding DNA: TGCAGTGCTAGCTCATTGGGACTAGCGGGACAGGATACGCAGTATTTT.

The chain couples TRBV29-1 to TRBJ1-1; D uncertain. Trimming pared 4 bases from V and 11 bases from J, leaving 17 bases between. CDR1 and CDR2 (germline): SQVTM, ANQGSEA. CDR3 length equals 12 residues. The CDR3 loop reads CSVGPGDLMAFF. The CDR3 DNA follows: TGCAGCGTTGGGCCGGGTGACTTAATGGCTTTCTTT.

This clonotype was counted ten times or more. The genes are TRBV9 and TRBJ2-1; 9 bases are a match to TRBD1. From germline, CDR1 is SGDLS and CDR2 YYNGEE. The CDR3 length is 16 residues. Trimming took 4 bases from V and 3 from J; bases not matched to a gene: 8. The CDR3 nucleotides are TGTGCCAGCAGCATCCGGACAGGGGTGTTCTACAATGAGCAGTTCTTC. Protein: CASSIRTGVFYNEQFF.

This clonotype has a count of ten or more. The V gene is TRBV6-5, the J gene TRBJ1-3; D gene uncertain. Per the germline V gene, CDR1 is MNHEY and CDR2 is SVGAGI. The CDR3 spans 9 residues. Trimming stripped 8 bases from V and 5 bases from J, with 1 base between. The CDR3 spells CASRNTIYF. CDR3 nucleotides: TGTGCCAGCCGAAACACCATATATTTT.

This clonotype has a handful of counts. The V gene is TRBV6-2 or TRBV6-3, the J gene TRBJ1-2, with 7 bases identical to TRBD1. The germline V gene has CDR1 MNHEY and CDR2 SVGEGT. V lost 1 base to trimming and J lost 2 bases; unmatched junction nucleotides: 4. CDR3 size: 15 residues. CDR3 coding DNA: TGTGCCAGCAGTTACTTGGAGACAGGGAACTATGGCTACACCTTC. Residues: CASSYLETGNYGYTF.

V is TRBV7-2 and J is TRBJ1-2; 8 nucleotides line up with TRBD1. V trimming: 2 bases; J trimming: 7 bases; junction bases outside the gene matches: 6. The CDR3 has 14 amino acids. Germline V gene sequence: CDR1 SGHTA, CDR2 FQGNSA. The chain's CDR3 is CASSLFQGASGYTF. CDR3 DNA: TGTGCCAGCAGCTTATTTCAGGGGGCGTCTGGCTACACCTTC. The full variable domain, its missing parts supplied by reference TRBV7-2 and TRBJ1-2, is GAGVSQSPSNKVTEKGKDVELRCDPISGHTALYWYRQSLGQGLEFLIYFQGNSAPDKSGLPSDRFSAERTGGSVSTLTIQRTQQEDSAVYLCASSLFQGASGYTFGSGTRLTVV.

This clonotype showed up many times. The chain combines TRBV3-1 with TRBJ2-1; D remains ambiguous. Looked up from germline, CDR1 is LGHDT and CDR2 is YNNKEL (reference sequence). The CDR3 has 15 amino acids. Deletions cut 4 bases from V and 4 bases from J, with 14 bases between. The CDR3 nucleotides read TGTGCCAGCAGCCCCCGTCTGCACGAGTACAATGAGCAGTTCTTC. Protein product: CASSPRLHEYNEQFF.

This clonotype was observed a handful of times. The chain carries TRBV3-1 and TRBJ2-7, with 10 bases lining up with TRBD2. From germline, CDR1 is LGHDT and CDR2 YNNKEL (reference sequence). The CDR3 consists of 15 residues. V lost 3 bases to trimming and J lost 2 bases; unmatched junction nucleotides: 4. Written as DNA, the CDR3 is TGTGCCAGCAGCCATCAGCGGGAGGGCCCCTACGAGCAGTACTTC. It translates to CASSHQREGPYEQYF.

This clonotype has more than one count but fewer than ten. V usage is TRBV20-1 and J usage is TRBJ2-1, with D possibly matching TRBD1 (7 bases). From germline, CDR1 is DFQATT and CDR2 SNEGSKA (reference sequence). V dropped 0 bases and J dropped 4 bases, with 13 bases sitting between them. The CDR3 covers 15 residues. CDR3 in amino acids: CSARDWAGGYNEQFF. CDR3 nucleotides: TGCAGTGCTAGAGATTGGGCAGGGGGGTACAATGAGCAGTTCTTC.